One sample yielded the 7 T cell receptor beta chains listed below, sequenced in a study of T cells expressing NK-cell markers. TCRdb reprocessed the 5' RACE reads and stores each CDR3 protein as one record, lacking DNA. This sample's clone table lists over 250,000 distinct CDR3 sequences. Sequencing was performed on blood T cells: a sorted CD56 or NKG2C T cell subset, CD4+ or CD8+ T cells, or bulk PBMC T cells (not recorded which). These receptor sequences come from a woman between 18 and 70 years old in good health.

The chain has TRBV19 and TRBJ2-1; TCRdb lists TRBD2, though no DNA is available to test this call. The CDR3 is made up of 15 amino acids. Germline CDR1 and CDR2: LNHDA and SQIVND (reference sequence). The CDR3: CASSPRDYYHNEQFF. Supplemented by reference TRBV19 and TRBJ2-1, the full variable domain reads DGGITQSPKYLFRKEGQNVTLSCEQNLNHDAMYWYRQDPGQGLRLIYYSQIVNDFQKGDIAEGYSVSREKKESFPLTVTSAQKNPTAFYLCASSPRDYYHNEQFFGPGTRLTVL.

This rearrangement joins TRBV18 to TRBJ1-5. This CDR3 contains 15 residues. Germline loops: CDR1 KGHSH, CDR2 LQKENI. CDR3 sequence reads: CASSPSLGSNQPQHF.

This rearrangement joins TRBV25-1 to TRBJ1-4; absent DNA, TCRdb's TRBD1 call cannot be checked. This CDR3 is built from 17 residues. CDR1 and CDR2 from the germline V gene are MGHDK and SYGVNS. CDR3: CASSEYRVQGVNEKLFF.

The V and J genes are TRBV5-1 and TRBJ1-1; TCRdb lists TRBD1, though no DNA is available to test this call. Germline lookup yields CDR1 SGHRS and CDR2 YFSETQ. The CDR3 length is 14 residues. The CDR3 loop reads CASSLGQGSDEAFF.

J is TRBJ2-7 and V is TRBV12-3 or TRBV12-4; TCRdb outputs TRBD1, but without DNA this stays unchecked. The CDR3 extends over 17 amino acids. CDR3 residues: CASSRGVEDHRGREQYF.

This chain links TRBV11-2 with TRBJ1-6. Germline V CDR1 and CDR2: SGHAT, FQNNGV. This CDR3 is built from 19 residues. The CDR3 loop is CASSLDARRGSSYNSPLHF. Looking up the rest from reference TRBV11-2 and TRBJ1-6 gives the full variable domain: EAGVAQSPRYKIIEKRQSVAFWCNPISGHATLYWYQQILGQGPKLLIQFQNNGVVDDSQLPKDRFSAERLKGVDSTLKIQPAKLEDSAVYLCASSLDARRGSSYNSPLHFGNGTRLTVT.

This chain joins TRBV12-3 or TRBV12-4 and TRBJ1-1; there is no DNA to check the TCRdb D call of TRBD1. The CDR3 consists of 12 residues. The CDR3 protein is CASSSGQYEAFF.